This is a list of T cell receptor beta chains from one sample in a study of graft-versus-host responses after intestinal transplantation. These receptors have no known antigen. Clones were read by immunoSEQ multiplex PCR, and TCRdb kept only the in-frame ones, dropping some. There are 80,000 to 100,000 clones in the sample; around 90% occur only once, and approximately 0.17% lies in the top ten. Material: unstimulated CD4+ T cells sorted from spleen or lymph node cells, obtained before intestinal transplant. The receptors here all came from a human donor who received an intestinal transplant. CDR3s include the opening cysteine and the closing phenylalanine or tryptophan. The D gene is left open where the match is weak. Where a row states a size, it is once, few, many or the class of an expanded clone; other rows omit it.

J | size | V | D | DNA | CDR3
TRBJ2-5 | . | TRBV10-2 | . | TGCGCCAGCAGTGAGATTCGGAGGTCCCAGTACTTC | CASSEIRRSQYF
TRBJ1-2 | . | TRBV27 | TRBD1 | TGTGCCAGCAGCCCGGACAGGGGGCGATATGGCTACACCTTC | CASSPDRGRYGYTF
TRBJ2-2 | . | TRBV7-9 | TRBD2 | TGTGCCAGCAGCTTAGCGCTGGGGCGGGAGGCCACCGGGGAGCTGTTTTTT | CASSLALGREATGELFF
TRBJ1-3 | . | TRBV5-1 | . | TGCGCCAGCAGCTTCTCTACGGGGGGCACTGGAAACACCATATATTTT | CASSFSTGGTGNTIYF
TRBJ2-7 | . | TRBV7-6 | TRBD2 | TGTGCCAGCAGCTTAGGCCCAACTAGCGGGAGCTACGAGCAGTACTTC | CASSLGPTSGSYEQYF
TRBJ1-1 | . | TRBV5-6 | . | TGTGCCAGCACTAAGGGACACACAGGGTACACTGAAGCTTTCTTT | CASTKGHTGYTEAFF
TRBJ1-1 | . | TRBV19 | . | TGTGCCACGACATCCGGGGTACCCTCCACTGAAGCTTTCTTT | CATTSGVPSTEAFF
TRBJ2-7 | once | TRBV6-5 | TRBD1 | TGTGCCAGCAGTTCCACAGGGGGCACCTACGAGCAGTACTTC | CASSSTGGTYEQYF
TRBJ2-3 | . | TRBV7-2 | . | TGTGCCAGCAGCAGAGAGAACCGGGCAGATACGCAGTATTTT | CASSRENRADTQYF
TRBJ2-6 | . | TRBV6-4 | . | TGTGCCAGCAGTGAGGCGGGAGGGGCCAACGTCCTGACTTTC | CASSEAGGANVLTF
TRBJ2-1 | . | TRBV30 | . | TGTGCCTTTTTCCGGAGGGACGAGTTAGGCGAGCAGTTCTTC | CAFFRRDELGEQFF
TRBJ2-5 | . | TRBV7-6 | . | TGTGCCAGCAGCTTCTCCCTCGGCGGGGTCGGGGAGACCCAGTACTTC | CASSFSLGGVGETQYF
TRBJ2-7 | once | TRBV11-3 | TRBD1 | TGTGCCAGCAGCCGACTCCGGGACAGGGGGCGCTACGAGCAGTACTTC | CASSRLRDRGRYEQYF
TRBJ1-2 | . | TRBV6-5 | . | TGTGCCAGCAAAAAGGGACTAAACTATGGCTACACCTTC | CASKKGLNYGYTF
TRBJ1-2 | . | TRBV16 | TRBD1 | TGTGCCAGCAGACCCCCCGGACAGGGGAAGTATGGCTACACCTTC | CASRPPGQGKYGYTF
TRBJ1-2 | . | TRBV7-9 | . | TGTGCCAGCAGCAGACGGGACATTAACTATGGCTACACCTTC | CASSRRDINYGYTF
TRBJ1-6 | . | TRBV19 | . | TGTGCCAGTAGTGACCGGAGCTCCTATAATTCACCCCTCCACTTT | CASSDRSSYNSPLHF
TRBJ1-6 | few | TRBV6-6 | TRBD1 | TGTGCCAGCAGCACAGCGATAGGGGGCAATAATTCACCCCTCCACTTT | CASSTAIGGNNSPLHF
TRBJ2-5 | . | TRBV5-6 | . | TGTGCCAGCAGCTCACGTAGGTTTGGACAAAGGTACCAAGAGACCCAGTACTTC | CASSSRRFGQRYQETQYF
TRBJ1-5 | once | TRBV15 | . | TGTGCCACCAGCAGGGGATACAGGGATCAGCCCCAGCATTTT | CATSRGYRDQPQHF
TRBJ1-2 | . | TRBV6-1 | TRBD1 | TGTGCCAGCAGTGAAGGAGGGACAGCAGACTATGGCTACACCTTC | CASSEGGTADYGYTF
TRBJ2-1 | . | TRBV7-8 | TRBD1 | TGTGCCAGCAGCTCATTAAGGGGGCGCGTTGCGGGTGAGCAGTTCTTC | CASSSLRGRVAGEQFF
TRBJ2-3 | . | TRBV30 | . | TGTGCCTGGAGTGTACGTGCGGGATCAGATACGCAGTATTTT | CAWSVRAGSDTQYF
TRBJ1-2 | . | TRBV5-6 | . | TGTGCCAGCAGCCTAAGAGGCTGGGGCTACACCTTC | CASSLRGWGYTF
TRBJ1-5 | . | TRBV7-9 | . | TGTGCCAGCAGCTTAGGCGGCAGTAGCAATCAGCCCCAGCATTTT | CASSLGGSSNQPQHF
TRBJ2-7 | . | TRBV12-5 | . | TGTGCTAGTGACACAGGGACCTACGAGCAGTACTTC | CASDTGTYEQYF
TRBJ1-3 | . | TRBV29-1 | . | TGCAGCGCAATAGTTTCTGGAAACACCATATATTTT | CSAIVSGNTIYF
TRBJ2-5 | once | TRBV2 | . | TGTGCCAGCAGTTGGCTAGCACAAGAGACCCAGTACTTC | CASSWLAQETQYF
TRBJ1-2 | . | TRBV7-2 | . | TGTGCCAGCAGCTCCTTGGGCCACTATGGCTACACCTTC | CASSSLGHYGYTF
TRBJ1-1 | . | TRBV27 | TRBD1 | TGTGCCAGCAGCCTGACAGGGATCACTGAAGCTTTCTTT | CASSLTGITEAFF
TRBJ2-3 | . | TRBV2 | TRBD2 | TGTGCCAGCAGTCGTGGGACTAGCGGTCCAGATACGCAGTATTTT | CASSRGTSGPDTQYF
TRBJ2-1 | . | TRBV11-1 | . | TGTGCCAGCAGCTTGAGGCGGGGAAATGAGCAGTTCTTC | CASSLRRGNEQFF
TRBJ1-2 | . | TRBV27 | TRBD1 | TGTGCCAGCAGTTTCGTGGGACAGGGGAGCTATGGCTACACCTTC | CASSFVGQGSYGYTF
TRBJ2-3 | . | TRBV11-3 | . | TGTGCCAGCAGCTTACCTAGCACAGATACGCAGTATTTT | CASSLPSTDTQYF
TRBJ1-2 | . | TRBV5-5 | TRBD1 | TGTGCCAGCAGCCTGACCGTACAGGGGACGGGAGCTAACTATGGCTACACCTTC | CASSLTVQGTGANYGYTF
TRBJ1-2 | . | TRBV7-9 | . | TGTGCCAGCAGCGTGCGACAGGATGGCTACACCTTC | CASSVRQDGYTF
TRBJ1-2 | . | TRBV4-2 | . | TGTGCCAGCAGCCAGCCCCGGGGGGGCTACACCTTC | CASSQPRGGYTF
TRBJ2-2 | . | TRBV6-1 | . | TGTGCCAGCACCGGGGGAGCGTGGGAGCTGTTTTTT | CASTGGAWELFF
TRBJ2-5 | . | TRBV21-1 | . | TGTGCCAGCCCGGGGGATAGCGGGGGCGATGAGACCCAGTACTTC | CASPGDSGGDETQYF
TRBJ2-3 | . | TRBV6-5 | . | TGTGCCAGCAGGCCGGGAGAAGATACGCAGTATTTT | CASRPGEDTQYF
TRBJ2-1 | . | TRBV5-1 | TRBD2 | TGCGCCAGCAGCTTCGGACTAGCGGGAGACGAGCAGTTCTTC | CASSFGLAGDEQFF
TRBJ2-7 | . | TRBV2 | TRBD2 | TGTGCCAGCAGTGAAGCTGAGACTAGCGGGAGGGCCAGATACGAGCAGTACTTC | CASSEAETSGRARYEQYF
TRBJ2-7 | . | TRBV10-3 | . | TGTGCCATCAGTGATAATTACCGGGGGTCCTACGAGCAGTACTTC | CAISDNYRGSYEQYF
TRBJ2-3 | . | TRBV19 | TRBD1 | TGTGCCAGTAGAGAGACAGGGGGCACAGATACGCAGTATTTT | CASRETGGTDTQYF
TRBJ1-3 | . | TRBV6-5 | TRBD1 | TGTGCCAGCAGTTACGACAGGGAAAACACCATATATTTT | CASSYDRENTIYF
TRBJ1-4 | . | TRBV5-1 | TRBD1 | TGCGCCAGCAGCGGTGGACAGGGCGCAACTAATGAAAAACTGTTTTTT | CASSGGQGATNEKLFF
TRBJ1-3 | . | TRBV7-6 | . | TGTGCCAGCAGCCCGATGAGGGACTCTGGAAACACCATATATTTT | CASSPMRDSGNTIYF
TRBJ1-6 | . | TRBV5-6 | . | TGTGCCAGCAGCTTGGTCAGGGGAAATTCACCCCTCCACTTT | CASSLVRGNSPLHF
TRBJ2-1 | . | TRBV5-5 | . | TGTGCCAGCAGCTTAGGGGTGTCCTACAATGAGCAGTTCTTC | CASSLGVSYNEQFF
TRBJ1-5 | . | TRBV2 | TRBD1 | TGTGCCAGCTCCGACAGGGGGCTTAGGGGCAATCAGCCCCAGCATTTT | CASSDRGLRGNQPQHF